The 27 T cell receptor beta chains below come from one sample, sequenced in a study of human T cells and chemical hapten exposure. Specified time point: pre-sensitization, week 0. The treatment here: therapeutic diphenylcyclopropenone sensitization with weekly scalp DPC. TCRdb independently ran MiXCR on the RACE reads; one entry per CDR3 protein. The table lists approximately 400,000 distinct CDR3 sequences, approximately 5% of them singletons, with 2.6% in the top ten. This specimen was whole blood, taken in connection with sensitization to the hapten diphenylcyclopropenone (DPC). These TCRs come from a woman between 50 and 59 years old with alopecia areata. Some clones in this sample may be carry-over from other donors' samples.

This clonotype has ten or more counts. The chain links TRBV24-1 to TRBJ2-3; tentative D call: TRBD2 (6 bases). Germline loops: CDR1 KGHDR, CDR2 SFDVKD. The germline V and J ends were trimmed by 0 bases and 8 bases, with 20 bases remaining between them. The CDR3 is 17 residues long. CDR3 in amino acids: CATSDLRWATGAGTQYF. CDR3 nucleotides: TGTGCCACCAGTGATTTGCGTTGGGCGACGGGAGCAGGTACGCAGTATTTT.

This clonotype was counted only a few times. The chain has TRBV20-1 and TRBJ1-2; 8 bases align to TRBD1. Germline V gene data show CDR1 as DFQATT and CDR2 as SNEGSKA (reference sequence). Germline trimming cut 6 bases from V and 7 bases from J; bases unmatched to any gene: 4. This CDR3 spans 11 amino acids. The CDR3 nucleotides are TGCAGTGCACGGACAGGGCCTGGCTACACCTTC. This encodes CSARTGPGYTF.

This clonotype was recorded at least ten times. The genes are TRBV5-1 and TRBJ2-7; 7 bases match TRBD1. The CDR3 consists of 14 residues. CDR1 and CDR2 from the germline V gene are SGHRS and YFSETQ. Unmatched junction bases numbered 5, after V lost 0 bases and J lost 5 bases. CDR3 loop: CASSLEEGAHEQYF. The CDR3 DNA is TGCGCCAGCAGCTTGGAAGAGGGGGCCCACGAGCAGTACTTC.

This clonotype was recorded at least ten times. The chain recombines TRBV9 with TRBJ2-7; 11 nucleotides match TRBD2. There are 16 residues in the CDR3. Unmatched junction bases numbered 8, after V lost 0 bases and J lost 6 bases. Looked up from germline, CDR1 is SGDLS and CDR2 is YYNGEE. The CDR3 reads CASSVGLAGGWSEQYF. CDR3 in DNA: TGTGCCAGCAGCGTAGGTCTAGCGGGAGGCTGGTCCGAGCAGTACTTC.

In this sample, this clonotype turned up many times. This chain links TRBV18 with TRBJ2-1; the match to TRBD1 covers 7 bases. Germline V lookup: CDR1 KGHSH, CDR2 LQKENI. V shed 3 bases and J 3 bases; nucleotides not matched to a gene: 5. This CDR3 spans 15 amino acids. Written as DNA, the CDR3 is TGTGCCAGCTCACCGCGACAGGGCTACTACAATGAGCAGTTCTTC. Its translation is CASSPRQGYYNEQFF.

The V and J genes are TRBV7-2 and TRBJ1-4; 7 nucleotides line up with TRBD1. V was clipped by 1 base and J by 2 bases; unmatched bases: 4. The germline CDR1 and CDR2 sequences are SGHTA and FQGNSA. The CDR3 extends over 16 amino acids. The CDR3 nucleotides read TGTGCCAGCAGCTTAGAGGGGGCGGGCACTAATGAAAAACTGTTTTTT. Translated: CASSLEGAGTNEKLFF.

In regard to this clonotype: A read error may be the cause here, since a much bigger clone is one base away. The rearrangement joins TRBV20-1 to TRBJ1-5; D uncertain. Trimming left V 1 base short and J 0 bases short, with 10 bases between. CDR3 length: 15 residues. Germline CDR1 reads DFQATT; CDR2 reads SNEGSKA (reference sequence). The CDR3 sequence: CSARVVQFSNQPQHF. Written as DNA, the CDR3 is TGCAGTGCTAGAGTTGTGCAGTTTAGCAATCAGCCCCAGCATTTT.

CDR3 in amino acids: CAWSVARTGFGDSPLHF. The CDR3 DNA reads TGTGCCTGGAGTGTCGCTCGAACAGGGTTTGGCGATTCACCCCTCCACTTT. The chain joins TRBV30 to TRBJ1-6; tentative D call: TRBD1 (6 bases). Germline loops: CDR1 GTSNPN, CDR2 SVGIG (reference sequence). The CDR3 sequence is 17 residues long. Trimming took 0 bases from V and 8 from J, leaving 20 bases between them.

This clonotype turned up a few times. The gene calls are TRBV29-1 and TRBJ2-5; 9 nucleotides agree with TRBD1. V dropped 7 bases and J dropped 4; count of bases not matched to a gene: 4. The germline gives CDR1 SQVTM, CDR2 ANQGSEA. The CDR3 runs 12 residues. CDR3 sequence (DNA): TGCAGCGGTCGACAGGGGGGAGAGACCCAGTACTTC. Translating gives CSGRQGGETQYF.

This clonotype was counted only a few times. V is TRBV7-2 and J is TRBJ2-5; TRBD2 might be the D (6 bases). CDR3 size: 15 residues. V lost 8 bases and J lost 3, with 19 bases in between. Germline values: CDR1 SGHTA, CDR2 FQGNSA. The CDR3: CASSPKGRLEETQYF. The DNA for the CDR3 is TGTGCCAGCTCCCCCAAGGGGAGGTTAGAAGAGACCCAGTACTTC. Using reference TRBV7-2 and TRBJ2-5 for the parts outside the CDR3, the full variable domain is GAGVSQSPSNKVTEKGKDVELRCDPISGHTALYWYRQSLGQGLEFLIYFQGNSAPDKSGLPSDRFSAERTGGSVSTLTIQRTQQEDSAVYLCASSPKGRLEETQYFGPGTRLLVL.

This clonotype was detected a few times. This rearrangement joins TRBV7-2 to TRBJ1-6; 9 bases are shared with TRBD1. The length of the CDR3 is 14 residues. Germline CDR1 and CDR2: SGHTA and FQGNSA. V lost 4 bases, J lost 9 bases, and 4 bases stayed unmatched. The CDR3, as DNA: TGTGCCAGCAGCTCCCGGGACAGGGCTTCACCCCTCCACTTT. It encodes CASSSRDRASPLHF.

This clonotype was found a few times. DNA of the CDR3: TGCGCCAGCAAGGGGCTTATGAACACTGAAGCTTTCTTT. Residues: CASKGLMNTEAFF. V and J are TRBV5-1 and TRBJ1-1, with D maybe TRBD1 (5 bases). V was cut by 6 bases and J by 0 bases, with 9 bases left in between. CDR1 SGHRS and CDR2 YFSETQ come from the germline V gene. The CDR3 runs 13 residues.

This clonotype appeared many times. The rearrangement links TRBV12-3 or TRBV12-4 to TRBJ1-1; D unclear. V lost 2 bases and J lost 4, with 8 bases in between. The CDR3 runs 13 residues. As DNA, the CDR3 is TGTGCCAGCAGTTTATTCGGGCGCACTGAAGCTTTCTTT. It yields the protein CASSLFGRTEAFF.

This clonotype was picked up many times. The J gene is TRBJ1-4, the V gene TRBV20-1, with D uncertain. CDR1 and CDR2 (germline): DFQATT, SNEGSKA (reference sequence). This CDR3 region has 13 residues. V was cut by 4 bases and J by 7 bases, with 13 bases left in between. This CDR3 reads CSANGNEAEKLFF. The CDR3, as DNA: TGCAGTGCTAACGGGAACGAGGCTGAAAAACTGTTTTTT.

The rearrangement links TRBV10-3 to TRBJ2-7, with a tentative D call TRBD1 (5 bases). The CDR3 has 18 residues. Trimming pared 6 bases from V and 0 bases from J, leaving 24 bases between. The V gene's germline CDR1 is ENHRY and CDR2 SYGVKD. The CDR3 here is CAISYPHGAATVSYEQYF. DNA of the CDR3: TGTGCCATCAGCTACCCCCACGGAGCCGCGACAGTCTCCTACGAGCAGTACTTC.

This clonotype has just a few counts. The CDR3 DNA is TGTGCCAGCAGTTTGAGGACAGGGGGTTTGATGAACACTGAAGCTTTCTTT. Translation: CASSLRTGGLMNTEAFF. The chain recombines TRBV28 with TRBJ1-1, with 10 nucleotides matching TRBD1. Trimming removed 3 bases from V and 0 bases from J; junction bases left unmatched: 7. This CDR3 region has 17 residues. In germline, CDR1 is MDHEN, CDR2 SYDVKM.

This clonotype was recorded many times. The V and J genes are TRBV6-2 or TRBV6-3 and TRBJ2-7, with D hard to call. The germline V and J ends were trimmed by 7 bases and 3 bases, with 10 bases remaining between them. The CDR3 has 12 residues. Germline V gives CDR1 MNHEY, CDR2 SVGEGT. CDR3 sequence (DNA): TGTGCCAGCACCCTATCGGGCTACGAGCAGTACTTC. Its translation: CASTLSGYEQYF.

This clonotype was seen only a few times. The V call is TRBV28, the J call TRBJ2-7; 8 nucleotides match TRBD2. V trimming: 3 bases; J trimming: 2 bases; junction bases outside the gene matches: 12. CDR3 length: 17 residues. The germline CDR1 and CDR2 sequences are MDHEN and SYDVKM. The CDR3 DNA sequence: TGTGCCAGCAGTTTGGCCCGCACCGGGACTAGAGCCTACGAGCAGTACTTC. Protein sequence: CASSLARTGTRAYEQYF.

This clonotype was seen ten or more times. The chain employs TRBV20-1 and TRBJ1-1; D perhaps matches TRBD1 (6 bases). The CDR3 is 16 residues long. CDR1 is DFQATT and CDR2 is SNEGSKA in the germline V gene (reference sequence). V dropped 0 bases and J dropped 2 bases, with 16 bases sitting between them. CDR3 bases: TGCAGTGCTAGAGATATAACGGGACACCGAAACACTGAAGCTTTCTTT. Its protein is CSARDITGHRNTEAFF.

This clonotype has ten or more counts. The chain's CDR3 is CASSLVAGGANTGELFF. The CDR3 DNA sequence: TGTGCCAGCAGTTTGGTAGCGGGGGGCGCGAACACCGGGGAGCTGTTTTTT. The V gene is TRBV27, the J gene TRBJ2-2; 10 bases map to TRBD2. The CDR3 sequence is 17 residues long. V was pared by 3 bases and J by 0 bases, with 4 bases of the junction left unmatched. The germline V gene has CDR1 MNHEY and CDR2 SMNVEV (reference sequence).

The rearrangement joins TRBV18 to TRBJ1-1; D call uncertain. In germline, CDR1 is KGHSH, CDR2 LQKENI. The V and J ends lost 6 bases and 0 bases respectively, with 14 bases between them. CDR3 length: 15 residues. The CDR3 sequence: CASSTWASLNTEAFF. CDR3 coding DNA: TGTGCCAGCTCCACCTGGGCCAGTTTGAACACTGAAGCTTTCTTT.

This clonotype was detected ten times or more. J is TRBJ2-1 and V is TRBV5-4; tentatively, D is TRBD1 (6 bases). The length of the CDR3 is 14 residues. The germline V gene has CDR1 SGHNT and CDR2 YYREEE (reference sequence). Trimming removed 3 bases at V and 6 bases at J, with 13 bases between. The CDR3 region is CASSSGTGTNEQFF. CDR3 DNA: TGTGCCAGCAGCTCCGGAACAGGGACCAATGAGCAGTTCTTC.

V gene TRBV6-6 combines with J gene TRBJ2-2, with D maybe TRBD1 (5 bases). The germline V gene encodes CDR1 MNHNY and CDR2 SVGAGI (reference sequence). This CDR3 has 11 amino acids. CDR3 nucleotide sequence: TGTCAATCATCAGGGCCCGGGGAGCTGTTTTTT. Translating gives CQSSGPGELFF.

The chain employs TRBV29-1 and TRBJ2-1, with TRBD1 identical over 7 bases. In germline, CDR1 is SQVTM, CDR2 ANQGSEA. The CDR3 has 16 residues. J was trimmed by 4 bases and V by 0 bases; bases with no gene match: 9. CDR3: CSVEDTGEEVYNEQFF. The CDR3 DNA reads TGCAGCGTTGAAGATACAGGGGAAGAGGTTTACAATGAGCAGTTCTTC.

The CDR3 here is CASSLAGPEAFF. In DNA, the CDR3 is TGCGCCAGCAGCTTGGCCGGACCTGAAGCTTTCTTT. This chain links TRBV5-1 with TRBJ1-1; D is unclear. CDR3 size: 12 residues. The V and J ends lost 0 bases and 6 bases respectively, with 6 bases between them. Per the germline V gene, CDR1 is SGHRS and CDR2 is YFSETQ. Full variable domain (rest looked up from reference TRBV5-1 and TRBJ1-1): KAGVTQTPRYLIKTRGQQVTLSCSPISGHRSVSWYQQTPGQGLQFLFEYFSETQRNKGNFPGRFSGRQFSNSRSEMNVSTLELGDSALYLCASSLAGPEAFFGQGTRLTVV.

This clonotype was seen ten or more times. The rearrangement joins TRBV20-1 to TRBJ2-1, with 13 bases lining up with TRBD2. The germline CDR1 and CDR2 sequences are DFQATT and SNEGSKA (reference sequence). This CDR3 comprises 13 residues. V gave up 6 bases and J gave up 7 bases; unmatched junction bases: 3. CDR3 region: CSARTSGSNEQFF. CDR3 nucleotide sequence: TGCAGTGCCCGGACTAGCGGGAGTAATGAGCAGTTCTTC.

This clonotype was seen a handful of times. V gene TRBV7-6 combines with J gene TRBJ2-1; 11 bases align to TRBD2. V lost 5 bases to trimming and J lost 9 bases; unmatched junction nucleotides: 15. This CDR3 is built from 17 residues. Germline CDR1 SGHVS, CDR2 FNYEAQ. CDR3 nucleotides: TGTGCCAGCAGCCCCAAAGTAGCGGGGGGGCCGTACGGTGAGCAGTTCTTC. Protein: CASSPKVAGGPYGEQFF.